One sample yielded the 19 T cell receptor beta chains listed below, sequenced in a study of blood T cells in healthy people across ages. Together with a sample-barcoded 5' primer, a J-beta primer mix was included in a second PCR lasting about 6 to 12 cycles. Each CDR3 protein gets one entry after TCRdb re-called the 5' RACE reads with MiXCR. The sample lists 700,000 to 850,000 distinct CDR3 sequences; about 55% were seen once. Source material: blood. The receptor set was obtained from a man older than 75 in good health.

This clonotype was counted only a few times. The chain couples TRBV7-2 to TRBJ2-1; D is ambiguous. Per the germline V gene, CDR1 is SGHTA and CDR2 is FQGNSA. CDR3 length equals 15 residues. V lost 2 bases and J lost 0, with 8 bases in between. The CDR3 here is CASSLFVGSYNEQFF. The CDR3 DNA follows: TGTGCCAGCAGCTTATTTGTTGGCTCCTACAATGAGCAGTTCTTC.

This sequence joins TRBV5-1 and TRBJ1-3, with 7 bases aligning to TRBD1. This CDR3 has 16 residues. CDR1 and CDR2 (germline): SGHRS, YFSETQ. V trimming: 2 bases; J trimming: 2 bases; junction bases outside the gene matches: 7. The CDR3 DNA sequence: TGCGCCAGCAGCTTTTCTACAGGGGTGACTGGAAACACCATATATTTT. Its protein product is CASSFSTGVTGNTIYF.

The chain carries TRBV5-1 and TRBJ2-1; possible D gene TRBD1, 6 bases. V was clipped by 7 bases and J by 12 bases, with 14 bases between them. Germline CDR1 and CDR2: SGHRS and YFSETQ. The CDR3 contains 11 residues. CDR3 protein: CASGRQEMQFF. The CDR3 region has the DNA TGCGCCAGCGGCAGACAGGAAATGCAGTTCTTC.

The rearrangement uses TRBV2 and TRBJ1-2; D is ambiguous. Germline CDR1 is SNHLY and CDR2 is FYNNEI. V lost 7 bases to trimming and J lost 1 base, with 16 bases between them. The length of the CDR3 is 15 residues. The CDR3 sequence is CASTRSLTDNYGYTF. In DNA form, the CDR3 reads TGTGCCAGCACCCGTAGTTTGACGGATAACTATGGCTACACCTTC.

The rearrangement links TRBV20-1 to TRBJ2-5; a possible D gene is TRBD2 (6 bases). Germline V gene lookup returns CDR1 DFQATT and CDR2 SNEGSKA (reference sequence). The CDR3 consists of 13 residues. The V end was cut by 4 bases, the J end by 11 bases, with 20 bases between. The CDR3 bases are TGCAGTGCTACGGAGGGGCCGAGGAAGGAGCAGTACTTC. Amino acids: CSATEGPRKEQYF.

The J gene is TRBJ2-7, the V gene TRBV7-2; TRBD2 agrees at 10 bases. Looked up from germline, CDR1 is SGHTA and CDR2 is FQGNSA. The V gene end was trimmed by 1 base and the J gene end by 6 bases; junction bases not matched to a gene: 12. CDR3 length: 17 amino acids. The CDR3 DNA reads as TGTGCCAGCAGCTTAGTAGGCCTAGCGGGAGTGGGACTCGAGCAGTACTTC. Its protein is CASSLVGLAGVGLEQYF. The variable domain in full, with the rest retrieved from reference TRBV7-2 and TRBJ2-7, is GAGVSQSPSNKVTEKGKDVELRCDPISGHTALYWYRQSLGQGLEFLIYFQGNSAPDKSGLPSDRFSAERTGGSVSTLTIQRTQQEDSAVYLCASSLVGLAGVGLEQYFGPGTRLTVT.

This clonotype was detected a few times. The rearrangement uses TRBV7-9 and TRBJ2-1; D is uncertain. V gave up 3 bases and J gave up 8 bases, with 11 bases separating them. Germline values: CDR1 SEHNR, CDR2 FQNEAQ (reference sequence). The CDR3 is 13 amino acids. DNA for the CDR3: TGTGCCAGCAGCTTGAGGACGTTTGATGAGCAGTTCTTC. Translating it yields CASSLRTFDEQFF.

This clonotype was detected only a few times. This chain joins TRBV20-1 and TRBJ2-3; possibly TRBD1 or TRBD2 for D (5 bases each). Germline CDR1 reads DFQATT; CDR2 reads SNEGSKA (reference sequence). V shed 4 bases and J shed 5 bases, with 16 bases lying between them. The CDR3 spans 14 residues. The CDR3 DNA follows: TGCAGTGCTAATTCGGGGCGCCACGGAGATACGCAGTATTTT. Its protein product is CSANSGRHGDTQYF.

The rearrangement joins TRBV18 to TRBJ1-2, with D tentatively TRBD1 (5 bases). With 2 bases removed from V and 0 bases from J, the gap between germline ends came to 13 bases. Per the germline V gene, CDR1 is KGHSH and CDR2 is LQKENI. The CDR3 is 16 residues long. Here the CDR3 reads CASSPIGAGTNYGYTF. In DNA form, the CDR3 reads TGTGCCAGCTCACCAATCGGGGCAGGCACTAACTATGGCTACACCTTC. The complete variable domain, with remaining parts taken from reference TRBV18 and TRBJ1-2, reads NAGVMQNPRHLVRRRGQEARLRCSPMKGHSHVYWYRQLPEEGLKFMVYLQKENIIDESGMPKERFSAEFPKEGPSILRIQQVVRGDSAAYFCASSPIGAGTNYGYTFGSGTRLTVV.

This clonotype was picked up a small number of times. The chain is built from TRBV12-3 or TRBV12-4 and TRBJ1-4; D remains ambiguous. V gave up 0 bases and J gave up 7 bases, with 9 bases separating them. The CDR3 has 14 residues. The CDR3 region is CASSLAMVGEKLFF. CDR3 sequence (DNA): TGTGCCAGCAGTTTAGCGATGGTTGGTGAAAAACTGTTTTTT.

This clonotype was seen a few times. The chain combines TRBV10-3 with TRBJ1-6; TRBD1 is a possible D gene (6 bases). V was clipped by 2 bases and J by 6 bases, with 8 bases between them. CDR1 ENHRY and CDR2 SYGVKD come from the germline V gene. This CDR3 is 14 amino acids long. The CDR3 bases are TGTGCCATCAGTGAGGTCAGGGGTAATTCACCCCTCCACTTT. Translating it yields CAISEVRGNSPLHF.

Note on this clonotype: At one end, the junction sequence differs from germline, possibly due to a read error. The V call is TRBV29-1, the J call TRBJ2-1, with D perhaps TRBD2 (5 bases). The J call may be mistaken, given a closer DNA end match to TRBJ2-7. CDR3 size: 11 residues. Germline V CDR1 and CDR2: SQVTM, ANQGSEA. Here the CDR3 DNA reads TGCAACGTTCGGGGCTCCTACGAGCAGTACTTC. Translated, it gives CNVRGSYEQYF.

This chain uses TRBV2 with TRBJ2-5, with a weak D call TRBD1 (5 bases). Trimming left V 5 bases short and J 1 base short, with 17 bases between. The CDR3 has 16 amino acids. Germline loops: CDR1 SNHLY, CDR2 FYNNEI. The DNA of the CDR3 is TGTGCCAGCAGTAATCCCTACAGGAGCCCCCAAGAGACCCAGTACTTC. As protein: CASSNPYRSPQETQYF. Looking up the rest from reference TRBV2 and TRBJ2-5 gives the full variable domain: EPEVTQTPSHQVTQMGQEVILRCVPISNHLYFYWYRQILGQKVEFLVSFYNNEISEKSEIFDDQFSVERPDGSNFTLKIRSTKLEDSAMYFCASSNPYRSPQETQYFGPGTRLLVL.

This chain links TRBV29-1 with TRBJ1-2; tentative D call: TRBD1 (6 bases). V gave up 4 bases and J gave up 2 bases, with 11 bases separating them. The CDR3 contains 13 residues. Germline V gene data show CDR1 as SQVTM and CDR2 as ANQGSEA. Here the CDR3 DNA reads TGCAGCGTTGTCGGCAGGGGCAACTATGGCTACACCTTC. Translated, it gives CSVVGRGNYGYTF.

This chain connects TRBV13 to TRBJ1-1; D gene unclear. The CDR3 loop spans 12 amino acids. CDR1 PRHDT and CDR2 FYEKMQ come from the germline V gene (reference sequence). Deletions cut 3 bases from V and 6 bases from J, with 8 bases between. The CDR3 loop is CASSLVPPEAFF. CDR3 DNA sequence: TGTGCCAGCAGCTTGGTTCCGCCTGAAGCTTTCTTT. Together with reference TRBV13 and TRBJ1-1, the CDR3 gives the full variable domain: AAGVIQSPRHLIKEKRETATLKCYPIPRHDTVYWYQQGPGQDPQFLISFYEKMQSDKGSIPDRFSAQQFSDYHSELNMSSLELGDSALYFCASSLVPPEAFFGQGTRLTVV.

Only one count was recorded for this clonotype. This chain links TRBV7-2 with TRBJ2-3, with TRBD1 as a possible D gene (6 bases). V lost 4 bases, J lost 3 bases, and 11 bases lay in between. Germline CDR1 and CDR2: SGHTA and FQGNSA. CDR3 length: 14 residues. This CDR3 is CASSSQGWTDTQYF. As DNA, the CDR3 is TGTGCCAGCAGCTCACAGGGTTGGACAGATACGCAGTATTTT.

This clonotype came up many times. The J gene is TRBJ2-3, the V gene TRBV29-1; 7 positions match TRBD2. The CDR3 covers 15 residues. The J segment lost 1 base and the V segment lost 4 bases, leaving 8 bases of the junction unmatched. CDR1 is SQVTM and CDR2 is ANQGSEA in the germline V gene. This CDR3 is CSVALGTSGTDTQYF. Written as DNA, the CDR3 is TGCAGCGTTGCTCTAGGAACTAGCGGCACAGATACGCAGTATTTT.

This clonotype was seen once. CDR3 residues: CASSLDGWGETQYF. As DNA, the CDR3 is TGTGCCAGCAGCTTAGACGGGTGGGGAGAGACCCAGTACTTC. This chain links TRBV11-2 with TRBJ2-5; D is ambiguous. The CDR3 is made up of 14 amino acids. V lost 0 bases and J lost 4, with 9 bases in between. Germline CDR1 and CDR2: SGHAT and FQNNGV.

This clonotype came up a few times. This chain connects TRBV30 to TRBJ2-2, with a weak D call TRBD2 (6 bases). Germline V lookup: CDR1 GTSNPN, CDR2 SVGIG (reference sequence). Trimming cost V 4 bases and J 9 bases, with 15 bases left between them. The CDR3 consists of 13 residues. In DNA form, the CDR3 reads TGTGCCTGGAACCTAGCGCGGCCGAGGGAGCTGTTTTTT. This encodes CAWNLARPRELFF.